This TCR beta chain was sequenced for a study of blood T cell repertoires in COVID-19. Study-level background: From T cells, B-cell-depleted T cells, or PBMCs came the material, which was cDNA or gDNA.

Libraries were prepared by immunoSEQ multiplex PCR; TCRdb keeps only in-frame clonotypes and omits some of them. The sample includes hundreds of thousands of clones, over 75% of them seen just once. Trimming took off 7 bases at V and 0 bases at J, with 7 bases between the two ends. Germline CDR1 reads LNHDA; CDR2 reads SQIVND (reference sequence). The CDR3 has 13 residues. Sample: peripheral blood. This receptor was taken from a human donor in a cohort sampled during active COVID-19. The V and J genes are TRBV19 and TRBJ2-1; the D is unclear. The CDR3 protein is CASTRSSYNEQFF. Written as DNA, the CDR3 is TGTGCCAGTACGCGGAGCTCCTACAATGAGCAGTTCTTC.